The next 13 T cell receptor beta chains were all read from a single sample in a study of blood T cell repertoires in COVID-19 (TCRdb year 2020). Receptor libraries were prepared by the immunoSEQ multiplex PCR assay. TCRdb took this table from immuneACCESS and kept in-frame rearrangements with V and J called. Such tables lack part of the clones; where checked against another copy, unresolved V genes explain under half of the gap, and the rest is unexplained. The sample profile shows about 91,000 clones; nearly 90% of them were found once. Jointly, the top ten make up about 4.2% of the sample. The sequencing input was peripheral blood. Every receptor here comes from a man aged 70 or older with acute or convalescent COVID-19.

The chain couples TRBV29-1 to TRBJ1-1; 10 bases agree with TRBD1. J was trimmed by 5 bases and V by 6 bases; bases with no gene match: 6. Germline CDR1 SQVTM, CDR2 ANQGSEA. The CDR3 spans 13 residues. The CDR3 DNA follows: TGCAGCGTAGAACCGGGACAGGGGACTGAAGCTTTCTTT. As protein: CSVEPGQGTEAFF. Full variable domain (missing parts from reference TRBV29-1 and TRBJ1-1): SAVISQKPSRDICQRGTSLTIQCQVDSQVTMMFWYRQQPGQSLTLIATANQGSEATYESGFVIDKFPISRPNLTFSTLTVSNMSPEDSSIYLCSVEPGQGTEAFFGQGTRLTVV.

This clone has only a few counts. CDR3 sequence: CASSFLNPGDTQYF. The CDR3 coding sequence is TGTGCCAGCAGCTTTCTTAATCCAGGAGATACGCAGTATTTT. The chain employs TRBV7-8 and TRBJ2-3, with no clear D. Germline assignment: CDR1 SGHVS and CDR2 FQNEAQ. The CDR3 runs to 14 residues. Trimming shortened V by 3 bases and J by 5 bases, and 12 bases separated the two germline ends.

This clone appeared a few times. The gene calls are TRBV21-1 and TRBJ1-5. TRBV21-1 is a pseudogene locus. This CDR3 comprises 14 residues. CDR3 DNA: TGTGCCAGCAGCATGGGGGAGGTGGGACAGCCCCAGCATTTT. Residues: CASSMGEVGQPQHF.

The V call is TRBV4-1, the J call TRBJ2-7, with TRBD2 matching over 7 bases. CDR3 length equals 16 residues. With V trimmed by 0 bases and J by 3 bases, 8 bases remained unmatched. Germline V gene lookup returns CDR1 MGHRA and CDR2 YSYEKL. DNA for the CDR3: TGCGCCAGCAGCCAAGATGCCGCTAGCGGATACTACGAGCAGTACTTC. This codes for CASSQDAASGYYEQYF.

This chain connects TRBV11-2 to TRBJ2-5, with D possibly TRBD2 on 5 matching bases. Trimming cost V 5 bases and J 5 bases, with 15 bases left between them. The CDR3 has 14 amino acids. CDR1 is SGHAT and CDR2 is FQNNGV in the germline V gene. The CDR3 nucleotides read TGTGCCAGCAGCCTGGACTCCGGTCGTGAGACCCAGTACTTC. Encoded protein: CASSLDSGRETQYF.

The CDR3 DNA reads as TGTGCCAGCAGTTCGCGGACAGGCGTCGGGAATGAAAAACTGTTTTTT. Protein sequence: CASSSRTGVGNEKLFF. The V call is TRBV28, the J call TRBJ1-4; 7 bases agree with TRBD1. The germline V gene has CDR1 MDHEN and CDR2 SYDVKM. Germline trimming cut 4 bases from V and 5 bases from J; bases unmatched to any gene: 10. This CDR3 is 16 amino acids long.

The chain has TRBV30 and TRBJ1-4; D uncertain. Looked up from germline, CDR1 is GTSNPN and CDR2 is SVGIG (reference sequence). This CDR3 is built from 14 residues. V lost 0 bases and J lost 2, with 7 bases in between. The DNA for the CDR3 is TGTGCCTGGAGTGTGAGCCCTACTAATGAAAAACTGTTTTTT. As protein: CAWSVSPTNEKLFF.

The chain is built from TRBV5-4 and TRBJ2-1, with 7 bases fitting TRBD1. The V gene's germline CDR1 is SGHNT and CDR2 YYREEE (reference sequence). The length of the CDR3 is 12 residues. V gave up 2 bases and J gave up 8 bases; unmatched junction bases: 1. The CDR3 here is CASSLQGHEQFF. Written as DNA, the CDR3 is TGTGCCAGCAGCTTACAGGGGCATGAGCAGTTCTTC.

This chain joins TRBV6-1 and TRBJ1-3, with D unresolved. This CDR3 has 14 residues. V lost 2 bases, J lost 0 bases, and 5 bases lay in between. The germline V gene encodes CDR1 MNHNS and CDR2 SASEGT. CDR3: CASSEPGSGNTIYF. CDR3 bases: TGTGCCAGCAGTGAACCAGGCTCTGGAAACACCATATATTTT.

This clone was detected only a few times. The chain links TRBV2 to TRBJ1-3, with D possibly TRBD1 on 6 matching bases. CDR3 length equals 12 residues. The ends were cut back, 7 bases at V and 4 bases at J, with 8 bases in the middle. CDR1 SNHLY and CDR2 FYNNEI come from the germline V gene. The CDR3 region has the DNA TGTGCCAGCAAACAGGGAGGAAACACCATATATTTT. Amino acids: CASKQGGNTIYF. The full variable domain, with the rest looked up from reference TRBV2 and TRBJ1-3, is EPEVTQTPSHQVTQMGQEVILRCVPISNHLYFYWYRQILGQKVEFLVSFYNNEISEKSEIFDDQFSVERPDGSNFTLKIRSTKLEDSAMYFCASKQGGNTIYFGEGSWLTVV.

The chain combines TRBV28 with TRBJ1-2; D unclear. V dropped 2 bases and J dropped 8 bases, with 15 bases sitting between them. The CDR3 is made up of 14 amino acids. Germline V gives CDR1 MDHEN, CDR2 SYDVKM. The CDR3 sequence is CASSLKEGFYGYTF. The CDR3 region has the DNA TGTGCCAGCAGTTTAAAAGAGGGCTTCTACGGCTACACCTTC.

The chain joins TRBV28 to TRBJ2-3; 13 nucleotides line up with TRBD2. Germline lookup yields CDR1 MDHEN and CDR2 SYDVKM. The CDR3 extends over 19 amino acids. V gave up 10 bases and J gave up 8 bases; unmatched junction bases: 24. This chain's CDR3 is CATPLEGGRPLAGGLTQYF. CDR3 DNA: TGTGCCACCCCCCTTGAGGGGGGCAGACCACTAGCGGGGGGGCTTACGCAGTATTTT.

The chain links TRBV5-5 to TRBJ2-3, with 8 bases lining up with TRBD2. V lost 2 bases and J lost 3; bases outside the gene matches: 8. Germline V gene lookup returns CDR1 SGHKS and CDR2 YYEKEE (reference sequence). The CDR3 runs to 16 residues. The DNA for the CDR3 is TGTGCCAGCAGCTTAACGGGGGGGTACGGGACAGATACGCAGTATTTT. Its translation is CASSLTGGYGTDTQYF. The entire variable domain, with the rest obtained from reference TRBV5-5 and TRBJ2-3, is as follows: DAGVTQSPTHLIKTRGQQVTLRCSPISGHKSVSWYQQVLGQGPQFIFQYYEKEERGRGNFPDRFSARQFPNYSSELNVNALLLGDSALYLCASSLTGGYGTDTQYFGPGTRLTVL.